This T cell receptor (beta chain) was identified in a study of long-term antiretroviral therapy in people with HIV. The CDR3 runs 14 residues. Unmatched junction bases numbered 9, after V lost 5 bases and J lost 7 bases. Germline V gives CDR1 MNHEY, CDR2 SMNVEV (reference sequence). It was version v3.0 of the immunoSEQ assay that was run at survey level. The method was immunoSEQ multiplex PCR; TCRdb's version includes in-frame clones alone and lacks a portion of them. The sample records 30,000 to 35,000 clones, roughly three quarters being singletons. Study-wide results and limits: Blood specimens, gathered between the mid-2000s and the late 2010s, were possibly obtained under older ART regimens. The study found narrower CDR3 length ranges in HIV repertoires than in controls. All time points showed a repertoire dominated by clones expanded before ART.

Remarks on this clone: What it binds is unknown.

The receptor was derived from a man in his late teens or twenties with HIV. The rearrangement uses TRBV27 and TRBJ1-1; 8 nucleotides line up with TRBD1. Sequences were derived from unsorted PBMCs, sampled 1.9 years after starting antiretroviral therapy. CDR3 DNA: TGTGCCAGCAGTACGGGACAGGAGACACATGAAGCTTTCTTT. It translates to CASSTGQETHEAFF.